The clone carrying this TCR beta chain occurred a few times. The data were obtained in a study of cytomegalovirus exposure and HLA in healthy donors. J lost 5 bases, V lost 1 base, and 12 bases had no gene match. The length of the CDR3 is 18 residues. The germline CDR1 and CDR2 sequences are LGHNA and YNFKEQ. The primer mix had 60 Vbeta and 13 Jbeta primers. Profiled with immunoSEQ multiplex PCR; TCRdb holds only in-frame clones, not every one. The sample has about 120,000 clones; 50% to 65% are singletons. This receptor was obtained from a woman aged 40 to 49 in good health and CMV-seropositive. Material for sequencing was PBMCs. The V gene is TRBV4-2, the J gene TRBJ2-5, with TRBD2 matching over 11 bases. DNA of the CDR3: TGTGCCAGCAGCCAAGGTAGCGGGAGGGTTAGTTTAATGGAGACCCAGTACTTC. It specifies CASSQGSGRVSLMETQYF.